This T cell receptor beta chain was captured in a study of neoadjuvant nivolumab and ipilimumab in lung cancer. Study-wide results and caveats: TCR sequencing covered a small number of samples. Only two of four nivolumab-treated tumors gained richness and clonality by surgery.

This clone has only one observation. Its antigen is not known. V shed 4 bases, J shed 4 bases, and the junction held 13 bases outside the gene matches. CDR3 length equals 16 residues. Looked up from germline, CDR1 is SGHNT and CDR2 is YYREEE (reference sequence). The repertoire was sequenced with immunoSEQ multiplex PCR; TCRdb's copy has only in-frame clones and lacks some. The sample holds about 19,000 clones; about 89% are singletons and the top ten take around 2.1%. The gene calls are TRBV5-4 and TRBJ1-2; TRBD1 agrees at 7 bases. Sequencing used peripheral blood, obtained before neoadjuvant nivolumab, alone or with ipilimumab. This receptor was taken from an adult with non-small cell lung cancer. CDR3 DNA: TGTGCCAGCAGCCACCCACCTGGACAGGAGGTCTATGGCTACACCTTC. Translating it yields CASSHPPGQEVYGYTF.